These T cell receptor beta chains were read from a single sample in a study of cytomegalovirus exposure and HLA in healthy donors. The repertoire was sequenced with immunoSEQ multiplex PCR; TCRdb's copy has only in-frame clones and lacks some. The sample has 75,000 to 100,000 clones, around 85% seen once. Sample: PBMCs. These receptors all come from a man between 35 and 55 years old in good health and CMV-seropositive. Each CDR3 is given with its conserved first and last residue. The D gene is left open where the match is weak. Expanded clones are given a class, and other clones once, few, many or no size at all.

j_call d_call clone_size v_call cdr3_nt cdr3_aa
TRBJ1-4 TRBD1 few TRBV18 TGTGCCAGCTCCTATTCCGGGACAGGGGAGGAAAAACTGTTTTTT CASSYSGTGEEKLFF
TRBJ2-5 NA NA TRBV5-1 TGCGCCAGCAGCTTGTCAGGGGCGGAGACCCAGTACTTC CASSLSGAETQYF
TRBJ2-1 NA NA TRBV5-4 TGTGCCAGCAGCTTGGCCACCTACAATGAGCAGTTCTTC CASSLATYNEQFF
TRBJ1-1 NA NA TRBV7-9 TGTGCCAGCAGCTTAGTGTGGGCGGGGACTGAAGCTTTCTTT CASSLVWAGTEAFF
TRBJ1-1 NA NA TRBV30 TGTGCCTGGAGTGTCACGGTCCTATCTGAGGCTTTCTTT CAWSVTVLSEAFF
TRBJ2-7 TRBD1 NA TRBV27 TGTGCCAGTTCGACAGGGGGTGGGCTCGAGCAGTACTTC CASSTGGGLEQYF
TRBJ1-1 TRBD1 NA TRBV19 TGTGCCAGTAGTAAGGGACAGATCAACCAAAAAGCTTTCTTT CASSKGQINQKAFF
TRBJ2-3 TRBD2 NA TRBV10-1 TGCGCCAGCAGTAGAGCGGGGACCACAGATACGCAGTATTTT CASSRAGTTDTQYF
TRBJ2-7 TRBD1 NA TRBV19 TGTGCCAGTAGTAGACTGGGACAGTCCTACGAGCAGTACTTC CASSRLGQSYEQYF
TRBJ1-2 TRBD1 NA TRBV30 TGTGCCTGGAGTGCTGGACAGGGAGCGAAATATGGCTACACCTTC CAWSAGQGAKYGYTF
TRBJ1-6 TRBD1 NA TRBV2 TGTGCCAGCAGGGGGGACAGCGAATTCTCACCCCTCCACTTT CASRGDSEFSPLHF
TRBJ2-5 NA once TRBV7-9 TGTGCCAGCAGCGGACAAAACCAAGAGACCCAGTACTTC CASSGQNQETQYF
TRBJ2-1 NA NA TRBV9 TGTGCCAGCAGCTTCACAGACAATGAGCAGTTCTTC CASSFTDNEQFF
TRBJ1-2 NA NA TRBV2 TGTGCCAGCAATCAGGGGAACTATGGCTACACCTTC CASNQGNYGYTF
TRBJ2-1 NA NA TRBV7-9 TGTGCCAGCAGCTTAGCCGGACAGAACAATGAGCAGTTCTTC CASSLAGQNNEQFF
TRBJ1-1 NA few TRBV4-1 TGCGCCAGCAGCCAAGATGGGGCAGGGCGCACTGAAGCTTTCTTT CASSQDGAGRTEAFF
TRBJ1-3 NA once TRBV7-2 TGTGCCAGCAGCTTAGTCGCCAGTCGCTCTGGAAACACCATATATTTT CASSLVASRSGNTIYF
TRBJ1-5 NA NA TRBV2 TGTGCCAGCAGTGAAAGGGACTCTAACAATCAGCCCCAGCATTTT CASSERDSNNQPQHF
TRBJ2-7 NA NA TRBV11-2 TGTGCCAGCAGCCCTCAGCAGGGTGCGTACGAGCAGTACTTC CASSPQQGAYEQYF
TRBJ1-4 NA NA TRBV4-2 TGTGCCAGCAGCCAAGTCGGGGGAACTAATGAAAAACTGTTTTTT CASSQVGGTNEKLFF
TRBJ2-2 TRBD1 NA TRBV29-1 TGCAGCGTAGGACAGGGAAGCACCGGGGAGCTGTTTTTT CSVGQGSTGELFF
TRBJ2-1 TRBD2 NA TRBV7-8 TGTGCCAGCAGTCCCCTGCGGACTAGCACCTACAATGAGCAGTTCTTC CASSPLRTSTYNEQFF
TRBJ2-7 NA NA TRBV2 TGTGCCAGCAGTGAAGCTAGGAGGACTGGTAACTACGAGCAGTACTTC CASSEARRTGNYEQYF
TRBJ1-2 TRBD1 NA TRBV9 TGTGCCAGCAGCACCCGACAGGGATTCGAGGGCTACACCTTC CASSTRQGFEGYTF
TRBJ2-7 NA once TRBV28 TGTGCCAGCACTACAGGACGGAGCTACGAGCAGTACTTC CASTTGRSYEQYF
TRBJ1-2 TRBD1 NA TRBV7-8 TGTGCCAGCAGCCAAGACCTCAACGGGGACAGGGAGGGCTACACCTTC CASSQDLNGDREGYTF
TRBJ2-3 TRBD2 NA TRBV30 TGTGCCTGGAGTGTACTAACGGGGGGTGGAGAGACGCAGTATTTT CAWSVLTGGGETQYF
TRBJ2-7 NA NA TRBV9 TGTGCCAGCAGCGTCCATTTTTCGACCGACTACGAGCAGTACTTC CASSVHFSTDYEQYF
TRBJ2-7 NA NA TRBV11-2 TGTGCCAGCAGCCCCGACAGATTCTCCTACGAGCAGTACTTC CASSPDRFSYEQYF
TRBJ1-5 NA NA TRBV2 TGTGCCAGCAGTCGCTCGACTCTCAGAGGAAGCAGTCAGCCCCAGCATTTT CASSRSTLRGSSQPQHF
TRBJ1-2 TRBD1 NA TRBV7-9 TGTGCCAGCATCACAGGGGAGGAGGGCTACACCTTC CASITGEEGYTF
TRBJ2-7 TRBD2 once TRBV6-1 TGTGCCAGCATCGGAATCGCGGGGGTATCCTACGAGCAGTACTTC CASIGIAGVSYEQYF
TRBJ2-1 TRBD1 NA TRBV30 TGTGCCTGGAGGATGAGGGGGCCCTACAATGAGCAGTTCTTC CAWRMRGPYNEQFF
TRBJ1-3 NA NA TRBV28 TGTGCCAGCGCGGGGGGGGCTGGAAACACCATATATTTT CASAGGAGNTIYF
TRBJ2-3 NA NA TRBV5-1 TGCGCCAGTTGTTTACAGGGCACAGATACGCAGTATTTT CASCLQGTDTQYF
TRBJ2-2 NA few TRBV27 TGTGCCAGCAGTTTAAACGAGTTCGGGGAGCTGTTTTTT CASSLNEFGELFF
TRBJ1-6 NA NA TRBV5-4 TGTGCCAGCACCCATCGATCAGATAATTCACCCCTCCACTTT CASTHRSDNSPLHF
TRBJ2-7 NA once TRBV19 TGTGCCAGTAGTAGCCCGGGATCCGGAAACGAGCAGTACTTC CASSSPGSGNEQYF
TRBJ1-1 NA NA TRBV5-1 TGCGCCAGCAGCTGGAACAGGGAATACACTGAAGCTTTCTTT CASSWNREYTEAFF
TRBJ2-3 TRBD2 NA TRBV6-1 TGTGCCAGCAGCCGAGCGGGGGGGACAGATACGCAGTATTTT CASSRAGGTDTQYF
TRBJ1-1 TRBD1 NA TRBV5-1 TGCGCCAGCAGCTTGGCCCCCCGGGACAGTCTGAACACTGAAGCTTTCTTT CASSLAPRDSLNTEAFF
TRBJ2-5 NA NA TRBV15 TGTGCCACCAGCAGAGATAGGAACCCTAGTGAGCAGTACTTC CATSRDRNPSEQYF
TRBJ1-5 TRBD1 few TRBV28 TGTGCCAGCAGACGGACAGGGGAGTATCAGCCCCAGCATTTT CASRRTGEYQPQHF
TRBJ2-7 NA NA TRBV2 TGTGCCAGCAGTGACGCGGGGCCCGCTAACTTC CASSDAGPANF